This T cell receptor (beta chain) came from a study of preoperative IRX-2 immunotherapy in early breast cancer. The protocol was immunoSEQ multiplex PCR, while the TCRdb copy is restricted to in-frame clones and leaves out a portion. This sample yields fewer than 5,000 clones, of which approximately 70% are seen a single time; over 15% belongs to the top ten. The treatment is: preoperative locoregional IRX-2 cytokine immunotherapy. This phase Ib study tested locoregional IRX-2 cytokine immunotherapy given before surgery. Material: tumor tissue, obtained after IRX-2 immunotherapy. The receptor was derived from a human donor with breast cancer.

The CDR3 sequence: CASSSTTGPAGNTIYF. CDR3 in DNA: TGCGCCAGCAGCTCAACCACAGGTCCTGCTGGAAACACCATATATTTT. This sequence joins TRBV5-1 and TRBJ1-3, with D maybe TRBD1 (5 bases). The germline V gene has CDR1 SGHRS and CDR2 YFSETQ. The CDR3 spans 16 residues. The V and J ends lost 3 bases and 2 bases respectively, with 15 bases between them.